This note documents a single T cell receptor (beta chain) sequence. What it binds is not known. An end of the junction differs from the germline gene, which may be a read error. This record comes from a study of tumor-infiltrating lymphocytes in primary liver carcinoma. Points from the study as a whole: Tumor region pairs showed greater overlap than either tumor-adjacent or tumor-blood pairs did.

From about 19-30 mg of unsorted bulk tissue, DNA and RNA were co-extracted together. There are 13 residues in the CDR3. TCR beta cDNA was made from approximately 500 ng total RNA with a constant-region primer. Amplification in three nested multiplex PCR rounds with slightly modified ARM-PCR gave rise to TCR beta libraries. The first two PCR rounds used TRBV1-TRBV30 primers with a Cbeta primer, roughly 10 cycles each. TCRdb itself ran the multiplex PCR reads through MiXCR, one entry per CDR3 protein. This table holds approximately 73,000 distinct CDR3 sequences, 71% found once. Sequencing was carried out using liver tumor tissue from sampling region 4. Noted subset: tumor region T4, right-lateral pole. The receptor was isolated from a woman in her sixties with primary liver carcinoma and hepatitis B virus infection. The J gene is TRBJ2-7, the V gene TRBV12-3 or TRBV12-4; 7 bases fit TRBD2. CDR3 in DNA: TGCGACAGCAGTTTAGTACAGCGGGGCGAGCAGTACTTC. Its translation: CDSSLVQRGEQYF.